The T cell receptor (beta chain) under discussion was sequenced for a study of Ad26.COV2.S vaccination and SARS-CoV-2 variants. In regard to this clone: The antigen remains undetermined.

The treatment is: some 20 received Ad26.COV2.S at low or high dose, single or two shots; several received placebo; per-sample allocation not given. Collection of samples fell on day 63 after the first vaccine or placebo injection. Study conclusions and caveats: Comparable non-spike TCR breadth was observed in vaccine and placebo recipients.

Generated by immunoSEQ multiplex PCR, the TCRdb table keeps only in-frame clones and is missing some. Here the sample spans 300,000 to 350,000 clones, about 89% being singletons. The receptor comes from a person between 18 and 60 years old who received the Ad26.COV2.S COVID-19 vaccine or a placebo. The source material was peripheral blood, sampled in a trial of Ad26.COV2.S vaccine versus placebo.

The CDR3 nucleotides are TGTGCCATCAGTGAGTCGATCGATGGTGATTCACCCCTCCACTTT. Translation: CAISESIDGDSPLHF. V usage is TRBV10-3 and J usage is TRBJ1-6; D not resolved. The CDR3 runs 15 residues. Between the trimmed V and J ends, which lost 0 bases and 8 bases, there was a span of 11 bases. Germline CDR1 is ENHRY and CDR2 is SYGVKD.